The present TCR beta chain was sequenced within a study of blood T cells in healthy people across ages. Study findings and constraints: With age, beta diversity per million T cells declined roughly linearly, significantly by approximately 41. Diversity estimated from one million T cells was considered an underestimate.

About this clonotype itself: Its antigen is currently unknown.

The CDR3 runs to 17 residues. The V end lost 5 bases, the J end lost 0 bases, and 14 bases lay between the germline ends. A minimum of 6 micrograms of total RNA was extracted per sample. Using a J-beta primer mix together with a sample-barcoded 5' primer, a second PCR was run for roughly 6 to 12 cycles. Each cDNA molecule was tagged by a template-switch adaptor with 12 random nucleotides. TCRdb reanalysed the 5' RACE reads using MiXCR and keeps one entry per CDR3 protein. The sample gives over 950,000 distinct CDR3 sequences, 51% of which show up once; 20% to 25% is in the top ten. Sequencing was performed on blood. The genes are TRBV12-3 or TRBV12-4 and TRBJ2-6, with D possibly being TRBD1 (6 bases). This TCR was sampled from a woman aged 60 to 75 in good health. The CDR3 region has the DNA TGTGCCAGCAGTCTTCAAACAGGGCGCTCTGGGGCCAACGTCCTGACTTTC. This encodes CASSLQTGRSGANVLTF.